This record looks at one T cell receptor (beta chain) sequence and its context. A read error may be the cause here, since a much bigger clone is one base away. The CDR3 is made up of 14 amino acids. Bulk tumor genomic DNA, roughly 600 ng per sample, was used as template. Primary tumors were biopsied several times each, far apart, intraoperatively. Patients had untreated, newly diagnosed non-small cell lung cancer and underwent curative surgery. This entry belongs to a study of immune heterogeneity within non-small cell lung tumors. The TCR beta CDR3 region underwent multiplex PCR amplification with 32 V and 13 J primers. TCRdb fed the multiplex PCR reads into MiXCR, producing one record per CDR3 protein. The sample carries under 7,000 distinct CDR3 sequences, 20% to 25% recorded once.

Material for sequencing was lung tumor tissue. The source of this sequence is a female donor with non-small cell lung cancer. V is TRBV12-3 or TRBV12-4 and J is TRBJ1-1, with D possibly TRBD1 on 6 matching bases. The CDR3 loop is CASSFLGGNSEAFF. CDR3 sequence (DNA): TGTGCCAGCAGTTTTTTAGGGGGGAACAGTGAAGCTTTCTTT.